This TCR beta chain was documented in a study of blood T cell repertoires in COVID-19. Across the study: Samples came from the United States, Italy and Spain, spanning acute and convalescent COVID-19. T cells, B-cell-depleted T cells, or PBMCs provided the cDNA or gDNA that served as material.

TCRdb's copy holds only in-frame clones and misses some; the assay was immunoSEQ multiplex PCR. This table has under 200,000 clones, approximately 90% appearing once. The V gene lost 6 bases and the J gene lost 0 bases, with 6 bases spanning the gap. Germline V gives CDR1 MNHNY, CDR2 SVGAGI (reference sequence). The CDR3 extends over 14 amino acids. Sequenced sample: peripheral blood. The source of this sequence is a man aged 35-49 years with active or convalescent COVID-19. The chain has TRBV6-6 and TRBJ1-6; D remains unclear. The CDR3 DNA sequence: TGTGCCAGCAGGCGGGACTCCTATAATTCACCCCTCCACTTT. The encoded protein is CASRRDSYNSPLHF.